A selection of T cell receptor beta chains follows, all from one sample in a study of cytomegalovirus exposure and HLA in healthy donors. Measured with immunoSEQ multiplex PCR; TCRdb has only the in-frame clones, and not every one. The sample has around 100,000 clones, about 75% seen once. What was sequenced was PBMCs. The receptors derive from a male donor in good health and CMV-seropositive. The CDR3 runs from the conserved cysteine through the conserved F or W. The size of a clone is reported for some rows only, either as once, few or many, or as a class for expanded clones.

TRBV7-3	.	TRBJ2-1	CASSSGTMDEQFF
TRBV18	once	TRBJ2-7	CASSPGGPSGYEQYF
TRBV11-2	.	TRBJ2-7	CASSLAGTGDEQYF
TRBV7-9	.	TRBJ1-5	CASSLGQDQPQHF
TRBV7-9	.	TRBJ1-6	CASSRGNSPLHF
TRBV15	once	TRBJ1-6	CATSGRTGDNSPLHF
TRBV29-1	once	TRBJ1-4	CSACQQVNEKLFF
TRBV28	.	TRBJ2-7	CASTPGGTYEQYF
TRBV6-5	once	TRBJ1-2	CASRGSTGFDGYTF
TRBV6-5	.	TRBJ1-2	CASRRDGTGGGYTF
TRBV11-3	few	TRBJ1-1	CASSHQTGTGMNTEAFF
TRBV10-3	few	TRBJ2-3	CAISLTGASTDTQYF
TRBV5-4	.	TRBJ1-2	CASSLAGLYGYTF
TRBV5-4	.	TRBJ1-4	CASSRTTTNEKLFF
TRBV5-1	.	TRBJ2-5	CASSLEYGGGFQETQYF
TRBV5-4	.	TRBJ2-7	CASSAETGRSYEQYF
TRBV6-1	many	TRBJ1-1	CASSRTDEQSEAFF
TRBV7-2	.	TRBJ2-3	CASSPDRGLSTDTQYF
TRBV10-2	.	TRBJ2-2	CASSEPGGLSGELFF
TRBV5-1	few	TRBJ1-6	CASSLGQAGEDWYDSYNSPLHF
TRBV7-9	.	TRBJ1-5	CSSSFGALGNQPQHF
TRBV5-5	.	TRBJ1-1	CASSSLRFTEAFF
TRBV5-1	.	TRBJ2-4	CASSPGTSGGARNIQYF
TRBV19	.	TRBJ1-6	CASTAGDGGNSPLHF
TRBV5-1	.	TRBJ2-1	CASSRGVAGYNEQFF
TRBV6-5	.	TRBJ2-1	CASSYSAGGLNEQFF
TRBV10-3	.	TRBJ2-5	CAISETSETQYF
TRBV19	.	TRBJ2-2	CASSSGQGLGGELFF
TRBV19	.	TRBJ1-2	CASSTTGHGYTF
TRBV5-6	.	TRBJ2-3	CASSALGGSTDTQYF
TRBV4-3	few	TRBJ2-5	CASSQGGGNAETQYF
TRBV10-1	.	TRBJ2-4	CASSEGTGINIQYF
TRBV5-6	few	TRBJ2-2	CASSLTAGANTGELFF
TRBV6-5	.	TRBJ2-3	CASSYEGGGASDTQYF
TRBV18	.	TRBJ1-5	CASSSDRSSGPQHF
TRBV28	few	TRBJ2-2	CASIPGQGLGTGELFF
TRBV6-1	.	TRBJ2-3	CASSGLAGEADTQYF
TRBV5-4	.	TRBJ1-2	CASSLVGVEGGYTF
TRBV5-1	.	TRBJ1-1	CASSIGQGAHTEAFF
TRBV5-1	.	TRBJ2-3	CASSPGASTDTQYF
TRBV4-2	few	TRBJ2-2	CASSQLDTDTGELFF
TRBV30	once	TRBJ2-2	CAWSVRRTGELFF
TRBV9	.	TRBJ2-1	CASSVDSGGNNEQFF
TRBV2	.	TRBJ2-7	CASSVTRSSDEQYF
TRBV7-2	.	TRBJ2-3	CASSPEGTAGWNTQYF
TRBV30	few	TRBJ2-7	CAWRNRGTSYEQYF
TRBV7-2	.	TRBJ1-6	CASSSSYNSPLHF
TRBV5-1	.	TRBJ2-3	CASSSTGGGFTDTQYF
TRBV13	.	TRBJ1-1	CASSSSREWDSMNTEAFF
TRBV4-1	.	TRBJ2-3	CASSQEEGGGTYTGTQYF
TRBV9	.	TRBJ2-5	CASSVGYAGVETQYF
TRBV4-1	.	TRBJ2-1	CASSQATVSYNEQFF
TRBV5-1	.	TRBJ2-7	CASSFGNSGGSYEQYF
TRBV6-6	.	TRBJ2-7	CASSLGYAGTYEQYF
TRBV27	few	TRBJ1-2	CASSPTLASGYTF
TRBV7-8	.	TRBJ2-5	CASSLGLAGDETQYF